The T cell receptor (beta chain) under discussion was sequenced for a study of cytomegalovirus exposure and HLA in healthy donors. V lost 5 bases and J lost 5; bases outside the gene matches: 11. The V gene's germline CDR1 is SEHNR and CDR2 FQNEAQ (reference sequence). This CDR3 is 16 amino acids long. The PCR used 60 Vbeta and 13 Jbeta primers. Only in-frame clones appear in the TCRdb table, and some are missing; sequencing was by immunoSEQ multiplex PCR. This sample has roughly 190,000 clones, with approximately 67% found just once. The chain carries TRBV7-9 and TRBJ2-5; 10 bases are shared with TRBD2. The sample comprised PBMCs. The receptor comes from a man aged 40-49 years in good health and CMV-seronegative. The CDR3: CASSRVLLAGWETQYF. The CDR3 bases are TGTGCCAGCAGCCGCGTGTTACTAGCGGGATGGGAGACCCAGTACTTC. Looking up the rest from reference TRBV7-9 and TRBJ2-5 gives the full variable domain: DTGVSQNPRHKITKRGQNVTFRCDPISEHNRLYWYRQTLGQGPEFLTYFQNEAQLEKSRLLSDRFSAERPKGSFSTLEIQRTEQGDSAMYLCASSRVLLAGWETQYFGPGTRLLVL.